This T cell receptor beta chain was documented in a study of T cell responses to AZD1222 COVID-19 vaccine. General study findings and limits: Sampled repertoires all dated from after the peak T cell response.

Profiled with immunoSEQ multiplex PCR; TCRdb holds only in-frame clones, not every one. The table lists some 94,000 clones, about nine tenths of them singletons, with less than 6% in the top ten. Comments on this clone: The antigen remains undetermined.

Specimen: peripheral blood, collected 28 days after the second AZD1222 dose. This receptor was identified in an adult who received the AZD1222 COVID-19 vaccine.

DNA of the CDR3: TGCGCCAGCAGCGCCGGAGGGACAAATAATGAAAAACTGTTTTTT. Translated: CASSAGGTNNEKLFF. The chain carries TRBV5-1 and TRBJ1-4; possible D gene TRBD1, 6 bases. Trimming took off 4 bases at V and 4 bases at J, with 14 bases between the two ends. Germline values: CDR1 SGHRS, CDR2 YFSETQ. This CDR3 is built from 15 residues.